These 4 T cell receptor beta chains originate from one sample sequenced in a study of Graves' ophthalmopathy and Graves' hyperthyroidism. The sequenced template was RNA, covering the TCR beta CDR3 region. RT-PCR with HTBI primers came first, then second-round multiplex PCR. Each CDR3 protein gets one entry after TCRdb re-called the multiplex PCR reads with MiXCR. This sample has 200,000 to 250,000 distinct CDR3 sequences, with around 50% found just once. The sequenced sample was peripheral blood. The source is an adult man with Graves' ophthalmopathy.

The rearrangement links TRBV15 to TRBJ2-6, with a possible D match to TRBD1 (5 bases). Between the trimmed V and J ends, which lost 0 bases and 2 bases, there was a span of 8 bases. The CDR3 has 16 amino acids. The germline V gene encodes CDR1 LNHNV and CDR2 YYDKDF (reference sequence). The CDR3 region has the DNA TGTGCCACCAGCAGAGATCACAGGACTGGGGCCAACGTCCTGACTTTC. Its protein is CATSRDHRTGANVLTF.

This clonotype came up a few times. The chain uses TRBV20-1 and TRBJ2-5; 7 positions agree with TRBD2. The CDR3 totals 13 residues. Germline CDR1 DFQATT, CDR2 SNEGSKA (reference sequence). V shed 6 bases, J shed 1 base, and the junction held 5 bases outside the gene matches. The CDR3 DNA reads as TGCAGTGCCGGGAGGACTCCCCAAGAGACCCAGTACTTC. It specifies CSAGRTPQETQYF.

This clonotype has only a few counts. The chain recombines TRBV20-1 with TRBJ2-5, with TRBD2 matching over 9 bases. Germline V gene data show CDR1 as DFQATT and CDR2 as SNEGSKA (reference sequence). The ends lost 3 bases at V and 5 bases at J; junction bases unmatched: 16. This CDR3 contains 17 residues. CDR3 loop: CSASPVWREGGGETQYF. For the CDR3, the DNA is TGCAGTGCTAGCCCCGTTTGGCGGGAGGGAGGAGGGGAGACCCAGTACTTC.

This clonotype has a handful of counts. Germline is not matched at one junction end, which may reflect a read error. V and J are TRBV14 and TRBJ1-2; unclear D gene. The CDR3 covers 8 residues. Germline lookup yields CDR1 SGHDN and CDR2 FVKESK. The CDR3 DNA follows: TGTGCCAGCAGCCAAGGAGGCTTC. Its translation: CASSQGGF.